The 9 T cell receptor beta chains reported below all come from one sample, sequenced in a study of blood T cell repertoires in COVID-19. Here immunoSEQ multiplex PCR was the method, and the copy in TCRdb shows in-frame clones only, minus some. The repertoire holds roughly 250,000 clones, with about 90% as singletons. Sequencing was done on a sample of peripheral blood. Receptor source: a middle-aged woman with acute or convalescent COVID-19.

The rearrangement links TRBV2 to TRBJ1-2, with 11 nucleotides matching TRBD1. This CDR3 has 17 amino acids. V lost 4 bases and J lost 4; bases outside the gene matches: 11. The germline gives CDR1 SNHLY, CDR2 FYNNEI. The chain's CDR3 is CASSAPPGTGGGYGYTF. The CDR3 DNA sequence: TGTGCCAGCAGTGCACCCCCAGGGACAGGGGGTGGCTATGGCTACACCTTC.

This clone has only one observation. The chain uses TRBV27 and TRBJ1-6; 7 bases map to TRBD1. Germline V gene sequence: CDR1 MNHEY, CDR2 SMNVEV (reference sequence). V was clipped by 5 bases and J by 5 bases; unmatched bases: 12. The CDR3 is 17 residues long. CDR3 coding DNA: TGTGCCAGCAGTCTCCCTCTGGACAGGAACGATAATTCACCCCTCCACTTT. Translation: CASSLPLDRNDNSPLHF.

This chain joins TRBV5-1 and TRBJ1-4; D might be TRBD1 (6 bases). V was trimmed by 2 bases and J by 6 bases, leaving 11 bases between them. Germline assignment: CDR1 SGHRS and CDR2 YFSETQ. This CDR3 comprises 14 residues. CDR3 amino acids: CASSLQGADEKLFF. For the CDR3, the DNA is TGCGCCAGCAGCTTACAGGGAGCCGATGAAAAACTGTTTTTT.

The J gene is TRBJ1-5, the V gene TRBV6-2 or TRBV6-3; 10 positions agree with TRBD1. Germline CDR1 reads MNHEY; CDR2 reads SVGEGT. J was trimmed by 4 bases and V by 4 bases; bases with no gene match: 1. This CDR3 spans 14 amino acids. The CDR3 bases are TGTGCCAGCAGTTGGGGACAGGGGAATCAGCCCCAGCATTTT. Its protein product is CASSWGQGNQPQHF.

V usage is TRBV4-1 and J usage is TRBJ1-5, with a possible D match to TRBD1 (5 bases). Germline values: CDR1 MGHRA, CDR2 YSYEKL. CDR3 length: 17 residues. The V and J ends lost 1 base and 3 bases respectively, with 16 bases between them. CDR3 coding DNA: TGCGCCAGCAGCCAAGCCAGAACAGGAATATACAATCAGCCCCAGCATTTT. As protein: CASSQARTGIYNQPQHF.

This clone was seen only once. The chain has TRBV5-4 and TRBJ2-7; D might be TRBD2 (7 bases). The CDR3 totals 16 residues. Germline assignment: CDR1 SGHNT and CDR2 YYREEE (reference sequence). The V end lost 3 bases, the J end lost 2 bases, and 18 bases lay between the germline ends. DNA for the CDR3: TGTGCCAGCAGCTCGAAAGGGGGGGCGCTAACCTACGAGCAGTACGTC. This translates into CASSSKGGALTYEQYV.

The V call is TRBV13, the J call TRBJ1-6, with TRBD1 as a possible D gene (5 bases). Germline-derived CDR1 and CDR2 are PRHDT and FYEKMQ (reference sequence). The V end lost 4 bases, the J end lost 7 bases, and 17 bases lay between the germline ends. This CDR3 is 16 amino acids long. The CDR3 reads CASSSHYRGGNSPLHF. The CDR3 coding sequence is TGTGCCAGCAGCTCGCATTATAGGGGAGGAAATTCACCCCTCCACTTT.

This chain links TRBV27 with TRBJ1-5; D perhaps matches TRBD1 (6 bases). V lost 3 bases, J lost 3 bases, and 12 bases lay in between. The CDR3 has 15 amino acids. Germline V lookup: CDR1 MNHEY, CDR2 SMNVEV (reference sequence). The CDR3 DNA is TGTGCCAGCAGTTTGCAACAGGGATACAATCAGCCCCAGCATTTT. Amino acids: CASSLQQGYNQPQHF.

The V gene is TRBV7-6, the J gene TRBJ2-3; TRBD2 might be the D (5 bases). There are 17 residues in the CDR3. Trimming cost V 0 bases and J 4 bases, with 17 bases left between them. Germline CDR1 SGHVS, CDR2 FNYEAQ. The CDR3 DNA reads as TGTGCCAGCAGCTTAGCGTCGGCGGACTCTGAGGCAGATACGCAGTATTTT. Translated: CASSLASADSEADTQYF.